This passage covers 2 T cell receptor beta chains from one sample sequenced in a study of a mutant IDH1 vaccine in newly diagnosed glioma (dated by TCRdb to 2020 to 2023). Library generation was performed with the immunoSEQ multiplex PCR assay. TCRdb provides this immuneACCESS table in a form limited to in-frame rearrangements. Some clones are lacking; in checked studies, under half of them reflect an unresolved V gene, and why the rest are absent is not known. The sample data list 40,000 or so clones, and less than 85% of these were observed just once. The top ten clones comprise roughly a sixth of the sample. Interpreted using the paper, the time point label stands for: week 47, end of study. Each vaccine dose, consisting of 300 ug of a 20-mer mutant IDH1 peptide in Montanide, was administered subcutaneously with topical imiquimod. Antigens of these TCRs are unknown. This specimen consisted of PBMCs, obtained from a glioma patient whose treatment included an IDH1 peptide vaccine. The receptors derive from a man aged 18 to 29 with glioma. Some clones in this sample may be carry-over from other donors' samples.

This clone was recorded once. V is TRBV27 and J is TRBJ2-1; D unresolved. Germline V CDR1 and CDR2: MNHEY, SMNVEV (reference sequence). The CDR3 contains 15 residues. V was cut by 1 base and J by 1 base, with 8 bases left in between. CDR3 loop: CASSLLPDSYNEQFF. In nucleotides, the CDR3 is TGTGCCAGCAGTTTATTACCGGATTCCTACAATGAGCAGTTCTTC.

The chain employs TRBV7-8 and TRBJ2-7, with D unclear. This CDR3 has 12 amino acids. Germline values: CDR1 SGHVS, CDR2 FQNEAQ. Trimming removed 4 bases at V and 4 bases at J, with 8 bases between. CDR3: CASSYLQYEQYF. Written as DNA, the CDR3 is TGTGCCAGCAGCTACTTACAATACGAGCAGTACTTC.